This is a list of T cell receptor beta chains from one sample in a study of cytomegalovirus exposure and HLA in healthy donors. The protocol was immunoSEQ multiplex PCR, while the TCRdb copy is restricted to in-frame clones and leaves out a portion. This sample yields 85,000 to 100,000 clones, of which over 75% are seen a single time; around 7.3% belongs to the top ten. Material: PBMCs. The receptors were sampled from a man in his forties or fifties in good health and CMV-seropositive. The CDR3 runs from the conserved cysteine through the conserved F or W. D genes are given only for firm matches. Only some rows state a clone size, as once, few, many or a class for expanded clones.

D | J | V | size | CDR3 | DNA
- | TRBJ2-1 | TRBV7-6 | - | CASSLGQIYNEQFF | TGTGCCAGCAGCTTAGGGCAGATCTACAATGAGCAGTTCTTC
TRBD1 | TRBJ2-7 | TRBV27 | - | CASSFRDSSYEQYF | TGTGCCAGCAGTTTTCGGGACAGCTCCTACGAGCAGTACTTC
- | TRBJ1-1 | TRBV19 | - | CASSITPNTEAFF | TGTGCCAGTAGTATTACTCCGAACACTGAAGCTTTCTTT
- | TRBJ2-2 | TRBV18 | - | CASSPSRGENTGELFF | TGTGCCAGCTCACCCTCCCGCGGGGAGAACACCGGGGAGCTGTTTTTT
- | TRBJ2-7 | TRBV6-6 | - | CASSYESDEQYF | TGTGCCAGCAGTTACGAATCAGACGAGCAGTACTTC
- | TRBJ1-5 | TRBV5-4 | once | CASSVSGSNQPQNF | TGTGCCAGCAGCGTTAGCGGTAGCAATCAGCCCCAGAATTTT
TRBD2 | TRBJ2-3 | TRBV4-2 | - | CASSPQRGTDTQYF | TGTGCCAGCAGCCCCCAGCGGGGAACAGATACGCAGTATTTT
- | TRBJ2-2 | TRBV6-4 | - | CASSEQEDGELFF | TGTGCCAGCAGTGAGCAGGAGGACGGGGAGCTGTTTTTT
- | TRBJ1-1 | TRBV6-5 | - | CAIRDGMNTEAFF | TGTGCCATCAGGGACGGGATGAACACTGAAGCTTTCTTT
- | TRBJ2-3 | TRBV30 | - | CAWSESTDTQYF | TGTGCCTGGAGCGAGAGCACAGATACGCAGTATTTT
TRBD1 | TRBJ2-1 | TRBV7-2 | - | CASSLDSGTGWRFF | TGTGCCAGCAGCTTAGACTCCGGGACAGGGTGGCGGTTCTTC
- | TRBJ2-7 | TRBV19 | - | CASSTRDSYEQYF | TGTGCCAGTAGTACGCGGGACTCCTACGAGCAGTACTTC
TRBD1 | TRBJ2-1 | TRBV29-1 | - | CSVGTGTGIYNEQFF | TGCAGCGTTGGAACCGGGACAGGGATTTACAATGAGCAGTTCTTC
- | TRBJ2-4 | TRBV4-1 | few | CASSQARSQNIQYF | TGCGCCAGCAGCCAAGCTCGGTCACAAAACATTCAGTACTTC
TRBD2 | TRBJ2-3 | TRBV4-3 | - | CASKLALGYSGGNTDTQYF | TGCGCCAGCAAGCTTGCTTTAGGGTACAGCGGGGGAAACACAGATACGCAGTATTTT
- | TRBJ1-1 | TRBV29-1 | - | CSVGRRGGGGTEAFF | TGCAGCGTTGGCCGGCGGGGGGGCGGTGGGACTGAAGCTTTCTTT
TRBD1 | TRBJ1-5 | TRBV19 | - | CASSIGTGGGQPQHF | TGTGCCAGTAGTATAGGAACAGGGGGAGGGCAGCCCCAGCATTTT
TRBD2 | TRBJ2-1 | TRBV6-1 | few | CASTSGGRQFF | TGTGCCAGCACCTCGGGGGGAAGGCAGTTCTTC
TRBD2 | TRBJ2-7 | TRBV9 | - | CASSPSPLAGDGYEQYF | TGTGCCAGCAGCCCTAGCCCACTAGCGGGGGATGGGTACGAGCAGTACTTC
- | TRBJ2-2 | TRBV5-4 | - | CASSSGTSRTGELFF | TGTGCCAGCAGCTCCGGGACTTCGCGAACCGGGGAGCTGTTTTTT
TRBD1 | TRBJ1-4 | TRBV27 | - | CASRGTGLDEKLFF | TGTGCCAGCAGGGGGACAGGGCTTGACGAAAAACTGTTTTTT
TRBD1 | TRBJ2-5 | TRBV7-9 | few | CASSLGTGGAWETQYF | TGTGCCAGCAGCTTAGGGACAGGGGGCGCTTGGGAGACCCAGTACTTC
TRBD1 | TRBJ2-1 | TRBV18 | - | CASSPEGAVPYNEQFF | TGTGCCAGCTCACCTGAGGGGGCGGTTCCCTACAATGAGCAGTTCTTC
TRBD2 | TRBJ2-2 | TRBV15 | - | CATLAGTRTTGELFF | TGTGCCACCTTAGCGGGAACAAGGACCACCGGGGAGCTGTTTTTT
- | TRBJ1-6 | TRBV19 | few | CASRDQTIPYNSPLHF | TGTGCCAGTAGAGACCAGACTATCCCTTATAATTCACCCCTCCACTTT
- | TRBJ2-7 | TRBV14 | - | CASSQAGHRPSYEQYF | TGTGCCAGCAGCCAAGCTGGACACCGACCAAGCTACGAGCAGTACTTC
TRBD2 | TRBJ2-1 | TRBV7-9 | once | CASSGGTSGGAPYNEQFF | TGTGCCAGCAGCGGCGGGACTAGCGGGGGGGCCCCCTACAATGAGCAGTTCTTC
- | TRBJ1-6 | TRBV4-3 | - | CASSQAGVGSPLHF | TGCGCCAGCAGCCAAGCAGGTGTGGGCTCACCCCTCCACTTT
- | TRBJ2-2 | TRBV7-7 | - | CASSPASRAGELFF | TGTGCCAGCAGCCCTGCGAGTAGAGCCGGGGAGCTGTTTTTT
- | TRBJ2-2 | TRBV4-3 | - | CASSQGGPGSNTGELFF | TGCGCCAGCAGCCAAGGCGGCCCGGGTTCGAACACCGGGGAGCTGTTTTTT
TRBD2 | TRBJ2-3 | TRBV6-4 | - | CASSDRAGESTDTQYF | TGTGCCAGCAGTGATCGTGCGGGGGAAAGCACAGATACGCAGTATTTT
- | TRBJ2-7 | TRBV5-5 | - | CASSRGDSAYEQYF | TGTGCCAGCAGCCGCGGGGACAGCGCCTACGAGCAGTACTTC
TRBD2 | TRBJ2-5 | TRBV7-3 | few | CASSLLAGFQETQYF | TGTGCCAGCAGCTTACTAGCGGGGTTTCAAGAGACCCAGTACTTC
TRBD2 | TRBJ2-5 | TRBV4-3 | - | CASSTGGQETQYF | TGCGCCAGCAGCACGGGGGGACAAGAGACCCAGTACTTC
TRBD2 | TRBJ2-2 | TRBV27 | - | CASSYGTSGDTGELFF | TGTGCCAGCAGTTACGGGACTAGCGGGGACACCGGGGAGCTGTTTTTT
- | TRBJ1-2 | TRBV5-1 | - | CASSFGRDYYGYTF | TGCGCCAGCAGCTTCGGACGGGACTACTATGGCTACACCTTC
- | TRBJ2-7 | TRBV7-8 | - | CASSPEASVRSSYEQYF | TGTGCCAGCAGCCCCGAGGCTAGCGTGAGGAGCTCCTACGAGCAGTACTTC
- | TRBJ2-1 | TRBV27 | - | CASSLGGRGYEQFF | TGTGCCAGCAGTTTGGGGGGGCGTGGGTATGAGCAGTTCTTC
- | TRBJ2-5 | TRBV5-6 | once | CASTKHNQETQYF | TGTGCCAGCACCAAACACAACCAAGAGACCCAGTACTTC
- | TRBJ2-7 | TRBV4-1 | - | CASSQAQGSYEQYF | TGCGCCAGCAGCCAAGCTCAGGGCTCCTACGAGCAGTACTTC
TRBD1 | TRBJ1-1 | TRBV29-1 | - | CSVDDRGPTEAFF | TGCAGCGTTGACGACAGGGGGCCCACTGAAGCTTTCTTT
TRBD2 | TRBJ2-3 | TRBV4-2 | - | CASSPPLTSGGVNF | TGTGCCAGCAGCCCTCCGCTGACTAGCGGGGGGGTAAATTTT
TRBD2 | TRBJ2-7 | TRBV6-5 | - | CASSRVAGGLHEQYF | TGTGCCAGCAGTCGTGTCGCGGGGGGTCTCCACGAGCAGTACTTC
TRBD1 | TRBJ1-1 | TRBV7-8 | - | CASRRQGNTEAFF | TGTGCCAGCAGGAGACAGGGGAACACTGAAGCTTTCTTT
- | TRBJ1-1 | TRBV30 | - | CAWRIDRNTEAFF | TGTGCCTGGAGGATCGACAGGAACACTGAAGCTTTCTTT
- | TRBJ2-1 | TRBV19 | - | CASSIISQAYNEQFF | TGTGCCAGTAGTATCATCTCACAAGCCTACAATGAGCAGTTCTTC
TRBD2 | TRBJ2-7 | TRBV6-1 | - | CASSVSGGLYEQYF | TGTGCCAGCAGTGTTAGCGGGGGCCTCTACGAGCAGTACTTC
- | TRBJ2-5 | TRBV7-9 | - | CASSPPPGPGEQYF | TGTGCCAGCAGCCCACCCCCAGGGCCGGGAGAGCAGTACTTC
TRBD1 | TRBJ1-6 | TRBV5-1 | - | CASSLNRGWGSNSPLHF | TGCGCCAGCAGCCTTAACAGGGGCTGGGGTTCTAATTCACCCCTCCACTTT
- | TRBJ2-7 | TRBV19 | - | CASSIDTYEQYF | TGTGCCAGTAGTATAGATACCTACGAGCAGTACTTC
- | TRBJ2-7 | TRBV6-1 | - | CASTGRVLYEQYF | TGTGCCAGCACGGGCAGGGTTTTGTACGAGCAGTACTTC
- | TRBJ1-2 | TRBV4-1 | once | CASSQVAGRNYGYTF | TGCGCCAGCAGCCAAGTTGCGGGACGGAACTATGGCTACACCTTC
- | TRBJ1-2 | TRBV11-2 | - | CASSFRGYTF | TGTGCCAGCAGCTTCCGTGGCTACACCTTC
- | TRBJ2-5 | TRBV7-2 | few | CASSESGTRVQETQYF | TGTGCCAGCAGCGAATCCGGGACAAGGGTACAAGAGACCCAGTACTTC
- | TRBJ2-3 | TRBV5-1 | - | CASSLIADTQYF | TGCGCCAGCAGCTTGATCGCAGATACGCAGTATTTT